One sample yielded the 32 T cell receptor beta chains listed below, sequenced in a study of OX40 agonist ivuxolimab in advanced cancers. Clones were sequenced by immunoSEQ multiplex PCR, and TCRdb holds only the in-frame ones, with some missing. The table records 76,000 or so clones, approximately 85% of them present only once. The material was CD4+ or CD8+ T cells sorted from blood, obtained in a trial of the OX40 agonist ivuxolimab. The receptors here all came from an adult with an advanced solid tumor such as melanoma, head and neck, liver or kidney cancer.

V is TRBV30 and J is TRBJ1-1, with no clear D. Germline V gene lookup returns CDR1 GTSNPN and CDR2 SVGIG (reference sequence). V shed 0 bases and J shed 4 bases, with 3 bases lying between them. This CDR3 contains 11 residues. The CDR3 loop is CAWSVSTEAFF. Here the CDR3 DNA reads TGTGCCTGGAGTGTAAGCACTGAAGCTTTCTTT. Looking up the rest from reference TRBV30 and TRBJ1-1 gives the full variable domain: SQTIHQWPATLVQPVGSPLSLECTVEGTSNPNLYWYRQAAGRGLQLLFYSVGIGQISSEVPQNLSASRPQDRQFILSSKKLLLSDSGFYLCAWSVSTEAFFGQGTRLTVV.

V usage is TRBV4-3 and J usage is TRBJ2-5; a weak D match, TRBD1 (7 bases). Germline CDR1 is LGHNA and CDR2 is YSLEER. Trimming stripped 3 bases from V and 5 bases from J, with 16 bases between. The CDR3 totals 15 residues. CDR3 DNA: TGCGCCAGCAGCCAGGGGGGACAGCGCCAGGAGACCCAGTACTTC. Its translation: CASSQGGQRQETQYF.

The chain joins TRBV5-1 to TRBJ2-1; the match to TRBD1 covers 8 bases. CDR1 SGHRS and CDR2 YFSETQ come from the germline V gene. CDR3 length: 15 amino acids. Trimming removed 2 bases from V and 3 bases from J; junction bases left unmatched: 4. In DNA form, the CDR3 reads TGCGCCAGCAGCTTACAGGGGGAATACTACAATGAGCAGTTCTTC. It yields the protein CASSLQGEYYNEQFF.

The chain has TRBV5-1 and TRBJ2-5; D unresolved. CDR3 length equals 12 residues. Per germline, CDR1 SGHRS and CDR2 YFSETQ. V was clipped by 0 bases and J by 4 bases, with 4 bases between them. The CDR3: CASSLGSETQYF. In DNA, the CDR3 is TGCGCCAGCAGCTTGGGGTCAGAGACCCAGTACTTC.

The CDR3 protein is CASSLEARPGTDTQYF. The CDR3 DNA follows: TGTGCCAGCAGCTTAGAAGCCAGACCTGGCACAGATACGCAGTATTTT. The V and J genes are TRBV7-3 and TRBJ2-3; D is unclear. The germline V gene has CDR1 SGHTA and CDR2 FQGTGA. The CDR3 spans 16 residues. V lost 2 bases, J lost 1 base, and 13 bases lay in between.

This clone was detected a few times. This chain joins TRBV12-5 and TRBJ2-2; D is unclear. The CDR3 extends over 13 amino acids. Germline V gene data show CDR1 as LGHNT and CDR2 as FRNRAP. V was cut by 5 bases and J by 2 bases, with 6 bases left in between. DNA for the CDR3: TGTGCTAGTGGTCGTCGTAACACCGGGGAGCTGTTTTTT. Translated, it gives CASGRRNTGELFF.

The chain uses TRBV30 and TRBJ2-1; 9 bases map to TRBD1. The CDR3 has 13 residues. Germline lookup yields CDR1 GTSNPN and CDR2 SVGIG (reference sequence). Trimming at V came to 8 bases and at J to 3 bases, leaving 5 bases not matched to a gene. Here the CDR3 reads CAGRQGVYNEQFF. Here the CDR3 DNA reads TGTGCCGGTAGACAGGGGGTCTACAATGAGCAGTTCTTC.

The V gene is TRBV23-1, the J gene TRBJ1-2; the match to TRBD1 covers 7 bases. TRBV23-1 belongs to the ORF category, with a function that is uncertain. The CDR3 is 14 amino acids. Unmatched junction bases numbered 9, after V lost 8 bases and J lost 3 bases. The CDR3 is CASWAGTAYYGYTF. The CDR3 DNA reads TGCGCCAGCTGGGCCGGGACAGCCTACTATGGCTACACCTTC.

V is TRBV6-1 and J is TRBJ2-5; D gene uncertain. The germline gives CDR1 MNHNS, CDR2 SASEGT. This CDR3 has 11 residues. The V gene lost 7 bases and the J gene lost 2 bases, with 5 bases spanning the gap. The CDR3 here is CASTQQETQYF. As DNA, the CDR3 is TGTGCCAGCACCCAACAAGAGACCCAGTACTTC.

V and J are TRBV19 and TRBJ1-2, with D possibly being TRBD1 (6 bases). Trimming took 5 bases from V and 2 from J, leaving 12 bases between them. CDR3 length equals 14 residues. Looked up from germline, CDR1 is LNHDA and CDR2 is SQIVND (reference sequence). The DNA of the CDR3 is TGTGCCAGTAGTTCAGGGGATTCGAACTATGGCTACACCTTC. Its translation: CASSSGDSNYGYTF.

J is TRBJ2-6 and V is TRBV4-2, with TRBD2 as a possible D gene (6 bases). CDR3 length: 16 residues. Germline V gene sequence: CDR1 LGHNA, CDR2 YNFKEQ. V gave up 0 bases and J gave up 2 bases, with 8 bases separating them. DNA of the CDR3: TGTGCCAGCAGCCAAGAGGGGGGAACTGGGGCCAACGTCCTGACTTTC. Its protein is CASSQEGGTGANVLTF.

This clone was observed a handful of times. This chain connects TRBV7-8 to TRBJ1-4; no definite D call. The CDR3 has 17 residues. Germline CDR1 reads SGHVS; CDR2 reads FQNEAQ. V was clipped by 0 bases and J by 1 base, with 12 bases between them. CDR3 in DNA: TGTGCCAGCAGCTTAGCGGGGTCAGTGAGAACTAATGAAAAACTGTTTTTT. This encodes CASSLAGSVRTNEKLFF. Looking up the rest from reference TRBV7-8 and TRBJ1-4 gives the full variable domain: GAGVSQSPRYKVAKRGQDVALRCDPISGHVSLFWYQQALGQGPEFLTYFQNEAQLDKSGLPSDRFFAERPEGSVSTLKIQRTQQEDSAVYLCASSLAGSVRTNEKLFFGSGTQLSVL.

The CDR3 sequence is CASSEAGRRKLFF. The CDR3 DNA follows: TGTGCCAGCAGTGAAGCAGGACGGCGAAAACTGTTTTTT. The chain joins TRBV2 to TRBJ1-4; the D is unclear. From germline, CDR1 is SNHLY and CDR2 FYNNEI. The CDR3 sequence is 13 residues long. Trimming removed 0 bases from V and 10 bases from J, with 9 bases in between.

CDR3: CASSQQQNGNSPLHF. The CDR3 nucleotides are TGCGCCAGCAGCCAACAGCAAAATGGCAATTCACCCCTCCACTTT. The J gene is TRBJ1-6, the V gene TRBV4-3; no clear D gene. This CDR3 has 15 residues. CDR1 and CDR2 (germline): LGHNA, YSLEER. Trimming stripped 2 bases from V and 7 bases from J, with 12 bases between.

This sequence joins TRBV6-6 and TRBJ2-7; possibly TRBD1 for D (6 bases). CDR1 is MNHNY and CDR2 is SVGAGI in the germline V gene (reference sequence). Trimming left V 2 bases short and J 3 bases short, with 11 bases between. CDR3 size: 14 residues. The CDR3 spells CASSYRDRLYEQYF. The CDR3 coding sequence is TGTGCCAGCAGTTACCGTGACAGGCTCTACGAGCAGTACTTC.

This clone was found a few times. CDR3 nucleotide sequence: TGTGCCAGCAGCCCAAACTCGGAGCAGTACTTC. Translated, it gives CASSPNSEQYF. The genes are TRBV11-2 and TRBJ2-7; no reliable D call. Germline V lookup: CDR1 SGHAT, CDR2 FQNNGV. Deletions cut 5 bases from V and 7 bases from J, with 9 bases between. The CDR3 runs to 11 residues.

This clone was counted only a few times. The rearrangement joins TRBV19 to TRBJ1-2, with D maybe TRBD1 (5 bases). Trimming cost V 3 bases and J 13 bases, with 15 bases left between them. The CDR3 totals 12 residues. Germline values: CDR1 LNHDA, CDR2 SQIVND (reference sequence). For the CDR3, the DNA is TGTGCCAGTAGTATCTTGGGGGATTTTGTCACCTTC. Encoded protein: CASSILGDFVTF.

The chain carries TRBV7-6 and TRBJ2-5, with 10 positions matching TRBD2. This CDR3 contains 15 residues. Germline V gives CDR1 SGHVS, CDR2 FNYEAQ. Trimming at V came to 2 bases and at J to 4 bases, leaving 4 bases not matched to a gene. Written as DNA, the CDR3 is TGTGCCAGCAGCTTATTAGCGGGGGGTCGAGAGACCCAGTACTTC. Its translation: CASSLLAGGRETQYF. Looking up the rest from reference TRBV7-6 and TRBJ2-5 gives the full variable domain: GAGVSQSPRYKVTKRGQDVALRCDPISGHVSLYWYRQALGQGPEFLTYFNYEAQQDKSGLPNDRFSAERPEGSISTLTIQRTEQRDSAMYRCASSLLAGGRETQYFGPGTRLLVL.

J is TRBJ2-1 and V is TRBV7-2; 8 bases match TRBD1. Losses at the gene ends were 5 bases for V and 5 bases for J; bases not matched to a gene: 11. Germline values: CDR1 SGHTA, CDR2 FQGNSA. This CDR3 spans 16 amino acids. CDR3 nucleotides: TGTGCCAGCAGCCCCTCTCAGGGGGCGACCAACAATGAGCAGTTCTTC. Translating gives CASSPSQGATNNEQFF.

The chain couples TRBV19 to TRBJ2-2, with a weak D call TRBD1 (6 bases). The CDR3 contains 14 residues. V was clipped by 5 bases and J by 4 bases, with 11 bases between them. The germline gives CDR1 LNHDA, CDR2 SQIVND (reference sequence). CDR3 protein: CASSLDRSTGELFF. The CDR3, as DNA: TGTGCCAGTAGTCTCGACAGGTCCACCGGGGAGCTGTTTTTT.

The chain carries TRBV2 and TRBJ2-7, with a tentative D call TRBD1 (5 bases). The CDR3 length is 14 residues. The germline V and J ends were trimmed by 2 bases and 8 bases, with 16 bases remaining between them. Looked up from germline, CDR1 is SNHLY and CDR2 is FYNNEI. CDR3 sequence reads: CASSEWQYGAQQYF. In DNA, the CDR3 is TGTGCCAGCAGTGAATGGCAGTATGGGGCCCAGCAGTACTTC.

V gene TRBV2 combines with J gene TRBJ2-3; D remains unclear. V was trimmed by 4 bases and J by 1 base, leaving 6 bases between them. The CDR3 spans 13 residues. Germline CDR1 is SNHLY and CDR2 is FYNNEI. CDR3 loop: CASSVQGTDTQYF. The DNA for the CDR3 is TGTGCCAGCAGTGTGCAGGGCACAGATACGCAGTATTTT.

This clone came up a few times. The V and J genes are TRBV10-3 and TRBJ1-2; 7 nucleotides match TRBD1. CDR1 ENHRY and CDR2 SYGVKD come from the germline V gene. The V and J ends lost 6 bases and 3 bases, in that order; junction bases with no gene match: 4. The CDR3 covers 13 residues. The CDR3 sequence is CAISRDRDYGYTF. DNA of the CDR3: TGTGCCATCAGCCGGGACAGAGACTATGGCTACACCTTC.

CDR3 DNA: TGTGCCAGCAGTGGGACATCCTACGAGCAGTACTTC. This codes for CASSGTSYEQYF. The chain carries TRBV2 and TRBJ2-7, with D possibly TRBD1 on 5 matching bases. The CDR3 has 12 amino acids. V was cut by 4 bases and J by 1 base, with 5 bases left in between. CDR1 is SNHLY, CDR2 FYNNEI, per germline.

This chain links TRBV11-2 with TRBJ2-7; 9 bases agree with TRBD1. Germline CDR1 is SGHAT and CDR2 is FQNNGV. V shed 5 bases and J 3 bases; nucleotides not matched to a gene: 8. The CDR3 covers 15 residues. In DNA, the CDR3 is TGTGCCAGCAGCCGTACCGGGACAGGGAGCTACGAGCAGTACTTC. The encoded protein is CASSRTGTGSYEQYF.

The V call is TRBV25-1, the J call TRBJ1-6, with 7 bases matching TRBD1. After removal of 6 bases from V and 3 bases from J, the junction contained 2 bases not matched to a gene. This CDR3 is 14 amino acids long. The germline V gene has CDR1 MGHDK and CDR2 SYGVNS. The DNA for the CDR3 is TGTGCCAGCAGAGGGGGCTTCTATAATTCACCCCTCCACTTT. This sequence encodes CASRGGFYNSPLHF.

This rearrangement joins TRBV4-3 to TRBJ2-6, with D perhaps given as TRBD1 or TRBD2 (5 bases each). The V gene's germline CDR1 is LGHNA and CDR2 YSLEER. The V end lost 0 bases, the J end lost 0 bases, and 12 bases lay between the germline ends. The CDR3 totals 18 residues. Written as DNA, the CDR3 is TGCGCCAGCAGCCAAGAAGACCGAGGGACCTCTGGGGCCAACGTCCTGACTTTC. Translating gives CASSQEDRGTSGANVLTF.

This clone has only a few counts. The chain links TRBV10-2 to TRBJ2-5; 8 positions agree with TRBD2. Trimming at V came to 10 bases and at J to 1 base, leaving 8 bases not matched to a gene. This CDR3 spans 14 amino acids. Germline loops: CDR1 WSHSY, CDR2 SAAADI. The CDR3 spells CATLSGTFQETQYF. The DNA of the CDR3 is TGCGCCACCCTTAGCGGGACTTTCCAAGAGACCCAGTACTTC.

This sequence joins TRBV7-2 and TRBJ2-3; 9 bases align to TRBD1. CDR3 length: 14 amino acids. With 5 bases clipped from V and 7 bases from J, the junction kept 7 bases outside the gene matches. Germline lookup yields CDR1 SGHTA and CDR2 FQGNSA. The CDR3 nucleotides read TGTGCCAGCAGCCCAGGACAGGGGTGGAATACGCAGTATTTT. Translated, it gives CASSPGQGWNTQYF. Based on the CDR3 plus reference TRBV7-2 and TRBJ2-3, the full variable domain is GAGVSQSPSNKVTEKGKDVELRCDPISGHTALYWYRQSLGQGLEFLIYFQGNSAPDKSGLPSDRFSAERTGGSVSTLTIQRTQQEDSAVYLCASSPGQGWNTQYFGPGTRLTVL.

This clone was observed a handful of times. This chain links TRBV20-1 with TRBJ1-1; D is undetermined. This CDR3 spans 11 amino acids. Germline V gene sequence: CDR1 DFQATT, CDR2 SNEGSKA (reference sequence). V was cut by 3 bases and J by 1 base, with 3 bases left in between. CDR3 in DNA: TGCAGTGCTAGTCAGAACACTGAAGCTTTCTTT. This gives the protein CSASQNTEAFF.

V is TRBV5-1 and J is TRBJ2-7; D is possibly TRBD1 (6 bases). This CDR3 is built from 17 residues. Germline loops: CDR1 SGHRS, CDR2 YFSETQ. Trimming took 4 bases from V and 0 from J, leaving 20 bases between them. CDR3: CASSPFSGGPSSYEQYF. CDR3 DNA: TGCGCCAGCAGCCCCTTTAGTGGGGGCCCAAGCTCCTACGAGCAGTACTTC. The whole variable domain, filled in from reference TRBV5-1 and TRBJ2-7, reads KAGVTQTPRYLIKTRGQQVTLSCSPISGHRSVSWYQQTPGQGLQFLFEYFSETQRNKGNFPGRFSGRQFSNSRSEMNVSTLELGDSALYLCASSPFSGGPSSYEQYFGPGTRLTVT.

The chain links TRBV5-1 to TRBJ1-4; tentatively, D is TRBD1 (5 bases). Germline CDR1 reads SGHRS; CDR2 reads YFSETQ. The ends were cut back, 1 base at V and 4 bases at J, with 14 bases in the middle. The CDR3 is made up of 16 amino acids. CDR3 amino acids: CASSLQSGPINEKLFF. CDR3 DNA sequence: TGCGCCAGCAGCTTGCAGTCAGGGCCGATTAATGAAAAACTGTTTTTT.